The clone carrying this TCR beta chain was detected ten times or more. The entry originates in a study of T cells in Graves' hyperthyroidism and ophthalmopathy. TCR beta CDR3 sequences were amplified from RNA transcripts. First-round RT-PCR targeting the TCR CDR3 was performed with the HTBI primer set. One entry per CDR3 protein results from TCRdb running MiXCR on the multiplex PCR reads. Of approximately 530,000 distinct CDR3 sequences listed, approximately 15% are singletons. The germline CDR1 and CDR2 sequences are DFQATT and SNEGSKA (reference sequence). Trimming cost V 7 bases and J 10 bases, with 14 bases left between them. The CDR3 is 11 residues long. The hyperthyroidism patients had all been newly diagnosed, and their disease duration was under 2 months. Their ages ranged from 18 to 65 years.

The receptor was derived from a woman aged 18-29 years with Graves' hyperthyroidism. The chain combines TRBV20-1 with TRBJ2-1, with D possibly matching TRBD2 (5 bases). Sequencing was carried out using blood. CDR3 loop: CSVRKEREQFF. The CDR3 nucleotides read TGCAGTGTCCGAAAGGAGCGGGAGCAGTTCTTC.